This T cell receptor (beta chain) was identified in a study of blood T cell repertoires in COVID-19. The overall study: Samples of COVID-19 (acute and convalescent) were obtained from the United States, Italy and Spain.

Original processing methods: From reference gene primer amplification, estimates of nucleated cell counts were derived. Generated by immunoSEQ multiplex PCR, the TCRdb table keeps only in-frame clones and is missing some. V and J calls and clone size are copied from that table; D and trimming were computed from the DNA. The table lists over 400,000 clones, about 89% of them singletons. Seattle's enrolled individuals joined amid active infection and were then monitored longitudinally. Sequencing used peripheral blood. This clonotype originated in a woman aged 45-60 years with COVID-19, enrolled during active disease.

DNA for the CDR3: TGTGCCAGCAGTGAGAGACAGGTGGGAAATTCACCCCTCCACTTT. It yields the protein CASSERQVGNSPLHF. This rearrangement joins TRBV27 to TRBJ1-6, with D possibly TRBD1 on 6 matching bases. The CDR3 sequence is 15 residues long. CDR1 and CDR2 (germline): MNHEY, SMNVEV (reference sequence). Trimming left V 5 bases short and J 7 bases short, with 15 bases between.